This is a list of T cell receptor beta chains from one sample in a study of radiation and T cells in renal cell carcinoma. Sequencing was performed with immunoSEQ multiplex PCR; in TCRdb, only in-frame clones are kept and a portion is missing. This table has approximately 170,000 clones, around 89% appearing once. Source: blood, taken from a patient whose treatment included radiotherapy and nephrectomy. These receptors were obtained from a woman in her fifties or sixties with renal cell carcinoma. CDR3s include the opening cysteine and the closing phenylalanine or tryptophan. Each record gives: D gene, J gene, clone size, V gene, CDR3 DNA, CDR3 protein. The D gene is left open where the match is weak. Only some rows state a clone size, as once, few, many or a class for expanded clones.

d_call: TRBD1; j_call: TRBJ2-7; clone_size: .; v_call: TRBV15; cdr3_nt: TGTGCCACCAGCAGATTGGGACAGGGAAAGTACGAGCAGTACTTC; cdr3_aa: CATSRLGQGKYEQYF
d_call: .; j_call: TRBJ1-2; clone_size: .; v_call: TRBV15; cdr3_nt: TGTGCCACCAGCAGGAACAGCCGGCTACACACCTTC; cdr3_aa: CATSRNSRLHTF
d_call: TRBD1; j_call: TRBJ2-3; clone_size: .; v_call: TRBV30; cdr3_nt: TGTGCCTGGAGGTCCAGGGGGCGAGATACGCAGTATTTT; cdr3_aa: CAWRSRGRDTQYF
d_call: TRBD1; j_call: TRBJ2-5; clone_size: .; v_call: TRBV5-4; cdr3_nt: TGTGCCAGCAGCTTGGGAGGGGGCGAGGAGACCCAGTACTTC; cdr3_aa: CASSLGGGEETQYF
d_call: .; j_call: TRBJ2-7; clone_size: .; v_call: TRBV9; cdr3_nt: TGTGCCAGCAGCTCTGACAGGCGGGGCTACGAGCAGTACTTC; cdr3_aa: CASSSDRRGYEQYF
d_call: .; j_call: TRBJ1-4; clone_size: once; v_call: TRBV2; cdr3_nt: TGTGCCAGCAGTGCATCCGGAAGAAATGAAAAACTGTTTTTT; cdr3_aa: CASSASGRNEKLFF
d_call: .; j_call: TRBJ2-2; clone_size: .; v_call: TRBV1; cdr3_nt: TGCACCAGCAGCCCACCCCCGGGGACCGGGGAGCTGTTTTTT; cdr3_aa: CTSSPPPGTGELFF
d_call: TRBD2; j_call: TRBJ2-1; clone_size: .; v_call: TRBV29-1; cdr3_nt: TGCAGCGGGGCCGGGACTACAGCCTACAATGAGCAGTTCTTC; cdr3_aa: CSGAGTTAYNEQFF
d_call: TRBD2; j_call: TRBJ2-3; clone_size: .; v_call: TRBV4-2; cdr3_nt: TGTGCCAGCAGCCAAGGACTAGCGGGGGGGGAAGATACGCAGTATTTT; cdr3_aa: CASSQGLAGGEDTQYF
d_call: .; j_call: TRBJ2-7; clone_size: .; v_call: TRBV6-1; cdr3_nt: TGTGCCAGCAGTGAAGGGGCCCACGAGCAGTACTTC; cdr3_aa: CASSEGAHEQYF
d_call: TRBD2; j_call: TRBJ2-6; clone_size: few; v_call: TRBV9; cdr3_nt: TGTGCCAGCAGCCTCGTAGGTAGCGGGGGGAGCTCTGGGGCCAACGTCCTGACTTTC; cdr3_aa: CASSLVGSGGSSGANVLTF
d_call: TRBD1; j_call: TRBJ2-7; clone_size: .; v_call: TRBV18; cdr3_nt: TGTGCCAGCTCACCAGGGACAGGGGACTACGAGCAGTACTTC; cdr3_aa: CASSPGTGDYEQYF
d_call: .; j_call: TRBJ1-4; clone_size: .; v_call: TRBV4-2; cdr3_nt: TGTGCCAGCAGCCAAGATAGAGGAGGGCCGGCAACTAATGAAAAACTGTTTTTT; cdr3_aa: CASSQDRGGPATNEKLFF
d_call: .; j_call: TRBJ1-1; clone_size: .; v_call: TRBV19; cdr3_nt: TGTGCCAGTAGTATCCCCGGGGGTGAAGCTTTCTTT; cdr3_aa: CASSIPGGEAFF
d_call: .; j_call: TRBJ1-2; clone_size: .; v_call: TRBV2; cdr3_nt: TGTGCCAGCACAGAGGGGCCCTATGGCTACACCTTC; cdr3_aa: CASTEGPYGYTF
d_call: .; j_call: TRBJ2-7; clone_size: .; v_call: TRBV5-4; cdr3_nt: TGTGCCAGCAGCTTGGGTAGGGACTACGAGCAGTACTTC; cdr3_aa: CASSLGRDYEQYF